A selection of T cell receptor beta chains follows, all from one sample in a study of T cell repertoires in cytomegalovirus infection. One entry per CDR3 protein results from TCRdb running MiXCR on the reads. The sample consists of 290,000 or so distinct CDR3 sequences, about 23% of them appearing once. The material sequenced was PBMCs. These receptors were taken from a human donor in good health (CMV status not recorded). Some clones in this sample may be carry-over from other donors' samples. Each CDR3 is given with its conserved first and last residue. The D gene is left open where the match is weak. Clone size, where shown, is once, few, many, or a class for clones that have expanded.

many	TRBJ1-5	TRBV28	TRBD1	TGTGCCAGCAGTTTTGGCAGGGGGCCTTTTATGTCATCGGGGCAGCCCCAGCATTTT	CASSFGRGPFMSSGQPQHF
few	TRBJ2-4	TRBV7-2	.	TGTGCCAGCAGCGCACAGGGGGGGCCTCGTGGCATTCAGTACTTC	CASSAQGGPRGIQYF
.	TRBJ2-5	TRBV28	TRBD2	TGTGCCAGCAGCCCCAGCGGGAGCGAGACCCAGTACTTC	CASSPSGSETQYF
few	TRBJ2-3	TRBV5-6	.	TGTGCCAGCAGCTTCTGGACTCGGACAGATACGCAGTATTTT	CASSFWTRTDTQYF
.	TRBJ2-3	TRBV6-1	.	TGTGCCAGCAGTTCCACGGCCACGACAGATACGCAGTATTTT	CASSSTATTDTQYF
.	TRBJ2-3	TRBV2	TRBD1	TGTGCCAGAGGGACAGAAAGCACAGATACGCAGTATTTT	CARGTESTDTQYF
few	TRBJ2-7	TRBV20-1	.	TGCAGTGCCTCGGACTCGTCCTACGAGCAGTACTTC	CSASDSSYEQYF
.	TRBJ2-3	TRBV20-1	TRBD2	TGCAGTGCTAGTTGTCCCCCGGCTAGCGGGTTCCAGTCCTACACAGATACGCAGTATTTT	CSASCPPASGFQSYTDTQYF
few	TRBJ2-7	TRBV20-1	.	TGCAGTGCCCCTGAGGGTGCCAGTCTATACGAGCAGTACTTC	CSAPEGASLYEQYF
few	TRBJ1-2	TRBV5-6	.	TGTGCCAGCAGCCCCGGGACAAACTATGGCTACACCTTC	CASSPGTNYGYTF